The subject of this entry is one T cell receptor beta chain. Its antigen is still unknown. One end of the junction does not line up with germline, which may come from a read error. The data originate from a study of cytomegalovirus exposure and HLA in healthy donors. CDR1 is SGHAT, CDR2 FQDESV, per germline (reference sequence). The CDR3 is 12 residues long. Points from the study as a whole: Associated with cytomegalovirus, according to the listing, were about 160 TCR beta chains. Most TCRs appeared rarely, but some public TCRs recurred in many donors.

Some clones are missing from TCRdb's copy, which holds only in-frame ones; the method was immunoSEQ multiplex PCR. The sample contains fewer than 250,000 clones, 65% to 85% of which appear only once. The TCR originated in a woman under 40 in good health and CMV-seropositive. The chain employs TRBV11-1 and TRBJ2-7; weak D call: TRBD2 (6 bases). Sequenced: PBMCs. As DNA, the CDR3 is TGTGCCAGCAGAAGACGGACGGGGGAGCTGTACTTC. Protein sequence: CASRRRTGELYF.